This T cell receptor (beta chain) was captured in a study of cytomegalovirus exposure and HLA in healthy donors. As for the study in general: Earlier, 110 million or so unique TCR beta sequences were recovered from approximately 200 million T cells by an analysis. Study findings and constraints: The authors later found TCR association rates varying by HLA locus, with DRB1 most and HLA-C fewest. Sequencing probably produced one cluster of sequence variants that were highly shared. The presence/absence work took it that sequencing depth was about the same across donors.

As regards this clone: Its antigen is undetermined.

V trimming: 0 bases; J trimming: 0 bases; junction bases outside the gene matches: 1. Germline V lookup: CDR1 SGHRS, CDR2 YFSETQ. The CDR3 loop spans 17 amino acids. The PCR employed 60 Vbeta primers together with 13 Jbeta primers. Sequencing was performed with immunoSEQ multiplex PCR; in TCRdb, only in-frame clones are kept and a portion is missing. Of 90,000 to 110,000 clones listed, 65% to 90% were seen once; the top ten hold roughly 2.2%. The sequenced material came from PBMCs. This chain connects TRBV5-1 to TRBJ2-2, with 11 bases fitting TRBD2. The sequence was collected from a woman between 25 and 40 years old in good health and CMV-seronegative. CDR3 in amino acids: CASSLGLAGSNTGELFF. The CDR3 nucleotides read TGCGCCAGCAGCTTGGGACTAGCGGGATCGAACACCGGGGAGCTGTTTTTT.